The rows below give T cell receptor beta chains drawn from one sample of a study of cytomegalovirus exposure and HLA in healthy donors. Generated by immunoSEQ multiplex PCR, the TCRdb table keeps only in-frame clones and is missing some. The table lists around 150,000 clones, approximately 89% of them singletons. Specimen: PBMCs. The receptors were sampled from a man aged 18 to 29 in good health and CMV-seropositive. Each CDR3 is given with its conserved first and last residue. D genes are given only for firm matches. Clone size appears in some rows only: once, few, many, or a class for an expanded clone.

D,V,size,J,CDR3,DNA
-,TRBV5-1,-,TRBJ2-3,CASSLVGLTSDTQYF,TGCGCCAGCAGCTTGGTGGGGCTGACATCAGATACGCAGTATTTT
-,TRBV19,-,TRBJ1-3,CASSNTGMGLDTIYF,TGTGCCAGTAGTAACACAGGGATGGGGTTGGACACCATATATTTT
TRBD2,TRBV2,-,TRBJ2-7,CASRVAGLTYEQYF,TGTGCCAGCAGGGTAGCGGGGCTTACCTACGAGCAGTACTTC
-,TRBV28,-,TRBJ2-7,CASSSWPDLDF,TGTGCCAGCAGTTCCTGGCCCGATTTGGACTTC
TRBD1,TRBV11-2,-,TRBJ1-1,CASSLDRDKAFF,TGTGCCAGCAGCCTGGACAGGGACAAAGCTTTCTTT
-,TRBV23-1,-,TRBJ1-4,CASSPWQKNEKLFF,TGCGCCAGCAGTCCGTGGCAGAAAAATGAAAAACTGTTTTTT
-,TRBV5-1,-,TRBJ1-1,CASSLAGGPNTEAFF,TGCGCCAGCAGCTTGGCGGGGGGCCCGAACACTGAAGCTTTCTTT
-,TRBV5-1,-,TRBJ2-7,CASSLGATTFNEQYF,TGCGCCAGCAGCTTGGGCGCGACAACTTTCAACGAGCAGTACTTC
TRBD1,TRBV28,once,TRBJ2-1,CASSPLGGQGNDEQFF,TGTGCCAGCAGTCCTTTAGGCGGACAGGGGAACGATGAGCAGTTCTTC
TRBD2,TRBV9,-,TRBJ2-5,CASSPRRGVQETQYF,TGTGCCAGCAGCCCACGTCGGGGGGTACAAGAGACCCAGTACTTC
TRBD1,TRBV7-2,-,TRBJ1-4,CASSWSAGTGEEKLFF,TGTGCCAGCAGCTGGTCCGCCGGGACAGGAGAAGAAAAACTGTTTTTT
TRBD1,TRBV19,-,TRBJ2-1,CASKLDRASYNEQFF,TGTGCCAGCAAACTGGACAGGGCTTCCTACAATGAGCAGTTCTTC
TRBD2,TRBV27,-,TRBJ2-3,CASSWGLVGRAADTQYF,TGTGCCAGCAGTTGGGGTCTGGTGGGGAGGGCCGCAGATACGCAGTATTTT
TRBD1,TRBV5-1,-,TRBJ1-4,CASSLRTGDEKLFF,TGCGCCAGCAGCTTGAGGACAGGGGACGAAAAACTGTTTTTT
-,TRBV19,-,TRBJ2-5,CASSMMGIGAQETQYF,TGTGCCAGTAGTATGATGGGGATAGGGGCACAAGAGACCCAGTACTTC